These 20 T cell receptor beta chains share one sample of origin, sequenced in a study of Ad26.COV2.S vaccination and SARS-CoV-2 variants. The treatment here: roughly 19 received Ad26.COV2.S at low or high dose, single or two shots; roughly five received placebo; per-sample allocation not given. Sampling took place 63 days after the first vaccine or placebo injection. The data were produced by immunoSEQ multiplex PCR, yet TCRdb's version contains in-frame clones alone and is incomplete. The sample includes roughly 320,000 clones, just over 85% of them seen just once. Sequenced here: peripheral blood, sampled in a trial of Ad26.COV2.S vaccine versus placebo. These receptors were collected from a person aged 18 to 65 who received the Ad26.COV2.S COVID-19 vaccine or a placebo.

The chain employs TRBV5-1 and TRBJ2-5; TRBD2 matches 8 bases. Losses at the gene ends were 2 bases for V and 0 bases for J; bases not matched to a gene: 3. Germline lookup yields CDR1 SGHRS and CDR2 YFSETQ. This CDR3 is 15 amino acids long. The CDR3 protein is CASSFGAGDQETQYF. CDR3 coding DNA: TGCGCCAGCAGCTTCGGAGCGGGGGACCAAGAGACCCAGTACTTC. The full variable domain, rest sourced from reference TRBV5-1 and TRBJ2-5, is KAGVTQTPRYLIKTRGQQVTLSCSPISGHRSVSWYQQTPGQGLQFLFEYFSETQRNKGNFPGRFSGRQFSNSRSEMNVSTLELGDSALYLCASSFGAGDQETQYFGPGTRLLVL.

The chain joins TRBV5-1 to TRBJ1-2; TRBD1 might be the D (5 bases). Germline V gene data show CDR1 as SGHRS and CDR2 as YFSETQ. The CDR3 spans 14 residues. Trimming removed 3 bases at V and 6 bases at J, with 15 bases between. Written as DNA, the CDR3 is TGCGCCAGCAGCTGGGACCTACTAACTAATGGCTACACCTTC. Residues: CASSWDLLTNGYTF.

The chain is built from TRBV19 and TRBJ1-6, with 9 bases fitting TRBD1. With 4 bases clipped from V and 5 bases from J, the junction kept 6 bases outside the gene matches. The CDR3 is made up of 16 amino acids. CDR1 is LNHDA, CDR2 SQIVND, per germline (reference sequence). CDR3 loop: CASSTLDRGNNSPLHF. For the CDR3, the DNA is TGTGCCAGTAGTACCCTCGACAGGGGGAATAATTCACCCCTCCACTTT.

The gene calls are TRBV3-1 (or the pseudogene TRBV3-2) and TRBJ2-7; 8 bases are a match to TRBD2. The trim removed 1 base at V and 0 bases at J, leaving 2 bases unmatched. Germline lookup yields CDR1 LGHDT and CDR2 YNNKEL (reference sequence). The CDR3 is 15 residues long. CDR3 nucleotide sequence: TGTGCCAGCAGCCAAGTAACTAGCGGCTCCTACGAGCAGTACTTC. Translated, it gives CASSQVTSGSYEQYF.

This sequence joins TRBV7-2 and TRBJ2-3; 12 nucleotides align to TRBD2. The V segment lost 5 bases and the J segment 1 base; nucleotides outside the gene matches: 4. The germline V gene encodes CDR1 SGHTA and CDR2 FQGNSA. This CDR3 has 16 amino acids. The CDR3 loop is CASSPRLAGGTDTQYF. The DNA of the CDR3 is TGTGCCAGCAGCCCGCGACTAGCGGGGGGCACAGATACGCAGTATTTT.

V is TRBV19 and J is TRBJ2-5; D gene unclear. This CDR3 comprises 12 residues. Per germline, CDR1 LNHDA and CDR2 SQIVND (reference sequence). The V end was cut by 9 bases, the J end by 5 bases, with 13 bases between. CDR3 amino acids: CASGTLGETQYF. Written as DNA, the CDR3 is TGTGCCAGCGGAACCCTGGGGGAGACCCAGTACTTC.

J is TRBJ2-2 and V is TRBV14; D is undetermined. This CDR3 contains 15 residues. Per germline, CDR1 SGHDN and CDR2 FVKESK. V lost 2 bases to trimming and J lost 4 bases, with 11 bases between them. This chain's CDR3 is CASSQYVSSTGELFF. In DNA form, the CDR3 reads TGTGCCAGCAGCCAATACGTCTCCTCCACCGGGGAGCTGTTTTTT.

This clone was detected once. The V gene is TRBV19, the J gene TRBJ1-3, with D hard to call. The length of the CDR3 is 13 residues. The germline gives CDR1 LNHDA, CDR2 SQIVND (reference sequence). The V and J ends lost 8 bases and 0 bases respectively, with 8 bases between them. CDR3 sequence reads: CASAASSGNTIYF. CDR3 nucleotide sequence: TGTGCCAGTGCAGCGAGCTCTGGAAACACCATATATTTT.

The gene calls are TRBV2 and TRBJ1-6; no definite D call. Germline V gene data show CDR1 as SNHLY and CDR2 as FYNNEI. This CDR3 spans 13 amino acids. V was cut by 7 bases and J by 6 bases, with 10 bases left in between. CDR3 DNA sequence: TGTGCCAGCAATTTAGCCGCTAATTCACCCCTCCACTTT. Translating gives CASNLAANSPLHF.

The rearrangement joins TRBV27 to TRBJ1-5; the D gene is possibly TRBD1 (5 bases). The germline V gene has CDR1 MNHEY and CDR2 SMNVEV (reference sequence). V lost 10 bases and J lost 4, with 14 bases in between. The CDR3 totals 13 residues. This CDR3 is CATSGGRNQPQHF. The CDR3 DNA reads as TGTGCCACCAGCGGGGGGAGGAATCAGCCCCAGCATTTT.

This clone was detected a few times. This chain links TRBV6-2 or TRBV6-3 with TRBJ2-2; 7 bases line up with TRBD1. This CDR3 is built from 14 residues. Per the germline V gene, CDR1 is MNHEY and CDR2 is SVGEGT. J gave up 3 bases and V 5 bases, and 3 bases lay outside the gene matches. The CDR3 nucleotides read TGTGCCAGCAGTAGACAGGGTGACACCGGGGAGCTGTTTTTT. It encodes CASSRQGDTGELFF.

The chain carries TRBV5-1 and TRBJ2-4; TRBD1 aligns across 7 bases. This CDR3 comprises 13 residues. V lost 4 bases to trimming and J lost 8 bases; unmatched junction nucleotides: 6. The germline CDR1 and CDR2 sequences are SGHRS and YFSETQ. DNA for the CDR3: TGCGCCAGCAGCCCGGGCGACAGGGACATTCAGTACTTC. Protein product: CASSPGDRDIQYF.

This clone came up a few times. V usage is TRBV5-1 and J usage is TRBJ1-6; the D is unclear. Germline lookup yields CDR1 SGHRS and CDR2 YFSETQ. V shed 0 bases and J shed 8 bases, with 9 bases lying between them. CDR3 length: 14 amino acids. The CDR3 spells CASSLAGFDSPLHF. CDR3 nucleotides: TGCGCCAGCAGCTTGGCCGGGTTTGATTCACCCCTCCACTTT.

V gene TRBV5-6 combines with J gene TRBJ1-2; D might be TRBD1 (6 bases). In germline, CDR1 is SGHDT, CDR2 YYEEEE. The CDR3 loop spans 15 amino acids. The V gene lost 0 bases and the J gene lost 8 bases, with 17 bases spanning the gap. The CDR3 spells CASSLAGTTALGYTF. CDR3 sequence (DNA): TGTGCCAGCAGCTTGGCCGGGACAACGGCTCTAGGCTACACCTTC.

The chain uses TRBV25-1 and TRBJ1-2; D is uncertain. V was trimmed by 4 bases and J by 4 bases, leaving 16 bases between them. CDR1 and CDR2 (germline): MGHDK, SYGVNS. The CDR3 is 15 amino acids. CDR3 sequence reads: CASSGGRENLYGYTF. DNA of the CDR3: TGTGCCAGCAGTGGAGGGCGGGAGAACCTCTATGGCTACACCTTC.

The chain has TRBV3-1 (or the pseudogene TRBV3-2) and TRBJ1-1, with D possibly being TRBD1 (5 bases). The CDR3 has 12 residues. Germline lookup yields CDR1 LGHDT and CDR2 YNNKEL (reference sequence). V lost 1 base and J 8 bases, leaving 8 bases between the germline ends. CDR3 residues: CASSQVAGEAFF. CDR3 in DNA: TGTGCCAGCAGCCAAGTGGCAGGGGAAGCTTTCTTT.

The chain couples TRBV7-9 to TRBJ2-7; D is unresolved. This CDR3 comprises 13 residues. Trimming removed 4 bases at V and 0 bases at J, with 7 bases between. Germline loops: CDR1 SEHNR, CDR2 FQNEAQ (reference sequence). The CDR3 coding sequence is TGTGCCAGCAGCTCCCAAAGCTCCTACGAGCAGTACTTC. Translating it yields CASSSQSSYEQYF.

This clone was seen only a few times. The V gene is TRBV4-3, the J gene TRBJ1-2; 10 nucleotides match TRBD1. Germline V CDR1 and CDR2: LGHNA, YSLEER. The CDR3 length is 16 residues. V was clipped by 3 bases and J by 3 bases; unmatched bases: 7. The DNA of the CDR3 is TGCGCCAGCAGCCACCGGACAGGGGGGATGGACTATGGCTACACCTTC. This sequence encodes CASSHRTGGMDYGYTF.

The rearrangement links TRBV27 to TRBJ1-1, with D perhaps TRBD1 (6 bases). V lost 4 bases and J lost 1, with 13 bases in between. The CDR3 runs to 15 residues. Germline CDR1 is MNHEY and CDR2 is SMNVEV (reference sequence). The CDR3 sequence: CASSSWGGGNTEAFF. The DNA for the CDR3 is TGTGCCAGCAGTTCCTGGGGGGGCGGGAACACTGAAGCTTTCTTT.

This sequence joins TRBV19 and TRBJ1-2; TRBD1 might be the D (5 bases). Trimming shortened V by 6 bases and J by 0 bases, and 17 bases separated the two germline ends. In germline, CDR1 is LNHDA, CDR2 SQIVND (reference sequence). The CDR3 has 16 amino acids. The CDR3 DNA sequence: TGTGCCAGTAGAGGGGATTCGGGGGGGACTAACTATGGCTACACCTTC. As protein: CASRGDSGGTNYGYTF.